The 18 T cell receptor beta chains in this list originate from one sample, sequenced in a study of OX40 agonist ivuxolimab in advanced cancers. The data were produced by immunoSEQ multiplex PCR, yet TCRdb's version contains in-frame clones alone and is incomplete. The data hold 35,000 to 45,000 clones, with approximately 92% observed a single time. The specimen comprised CD4+ or CD8+ T cells sorted from blood, sampled in a trial of the OX40 agonist ivuxolimab. The source is an adult with an advanced solid tumor such as melanoma, head and neck, liver or kidney cancer.

This chain joins TRBV5-6 and TRBJ1-6, with D possibly being TRBD1 (6 bases). Deletions cut 4 bases from V and 4 bases from J, with 9 bases between. The germline gives CDR1 SGHDT, CDR2 YYEEEE. The CDR3 is 14 amino acids. CDR3 nucleotides: TGTGCCAGCAGCCGCGGACAGTATAATTCACCCCTCCACTTT. It is translated as CASSRGQYNSPLHF.

This clone was counted between two and nine times. The V and J genes are TRBV19 and TRBJ1-5, with D perhaps matching TRBD1 (5 bases). The CDR3 has 16 residues. Trimming removed 5 bases from V and 1 base from J, with 15 bases in between. Germline V gene sequence: CDR1 LNHDA, CDR2 SQIVND (reference sequence). As DNA, the CDR3 is TGTGCCAGTAGTGCCCGAACAGGTGGGAGCAATCAGCCCCAGCATTTT. It yields the protein CASSARTGGSNQPQHF.

DNA for the CDR3: TGTGCCAGCTCAGACCAAGAGACCCAGTACTTC. It yields the protein CASSDQETQYF. This chain uses TRBV18 with TRBJ2-5; D is unresolved. The length of the CDR3 is 11 residues. Germline-derived CDR1 and CDR2 are KGHSH and LQKENI. V shed 5 bases and J shed 0 bases, with 1 base lying between them.

The chain couples TRBV6-6 to TRBJ1-2; 8 bases match TRBD1. The V gene's germline CDR1 is MNHNY and CDR2 SVGAGI (reference sequence). V lost 2 bases and J lost 4; bases outside the gene matches: 3. The CDR3 totals 14 residues. As DNA, the CDR3 is TGTGCCAGCAGTTACCCGGACAGGGCCTATGGCTACACCTTC. Protein: CASSYPDRAYGYTF.

The chain couples TRBV7-2 to TRBJ2-5, with a possible D match to TRBD2 (6 bases). Trimming pared 0 bases from V and 2 bases from J, leaving 13 bases between. This CDR3 has 16 residues. Germline-derived CDR1 and CDR2 are SGHTA and FQGNSA. This chain's CDR3 is CASSLAVVGGQETQYF. DNA of the CDR3: TGTGCCAGCAGCTTAGCCGTGGTCGGGGGACAAGAGACCCAGTACTTC.

This chain uses TRBV6-1 with TRBJ2-2, with 11 bases aligning to TRBD2. The CDR3 is made up of 18 amino acids. Germline lookup yields CDR1 MNHNS and CDR2 SASEGT. Trimming at V came to 1 base and at J to 1 base, leaving 5 bases not matched to a gene. The CDR3 here is CASSEGLAGRGNTGELFF. DNA for the CDR3: TGTGCCAGCAGTGAAGGACTAGCGGGGCGGGGGAACACCGGGGAGCTGTTTTTT.

The chain carries TRBV6-5 and TRBJ1-3, with D tentatively TRBD1 (5 bases). The CDR3 spans 14 residues. Germline values: CDR1 MNHEY, CDR2 SVGAGI. The ends were cut back, 4 bases at V and 3 bases at J, with 10 bases in the middle. CDR3 DNA: TGTGCCAGCAGTTCTGGGGCGGATGGAAACACCATATATTTT. This codes for CASSSGADGNTIYF.

This sequence joins TRBV10-3 and TRBJ2-5; TRBD1 is a possible D gene (6 bases). V gave up 5 bases and J gave up 1 base, with 14 bases separating them. The germline V gene has CDR1 ENHRY and CDR2 SYGVKD. The length of the CDR3 is 15 residues. The CDR3 region is CAISLRGPPQETQYF. CDR3 bases: TGTGCCATCAGTCTCAGGGGCCCGCCCCAAGAGACCCAGTACTTC.

The chain has TRBV30 and TRBJ2-7; the D is unclear. Germline CDR1 is GTSNPN and CDR2 is SVGIG (reference sequence). The CDR3 covers 11 residues. V gave up 1 base and J gave up 6 bases, with 7 bases separating them. CDR3 sequence: CAWSGGGEQYF. CDR3 in DNA: TGTGCCTGGAGTGGAGGTGGCGAGCAGTACTTC.

CDR3 bases: TGTGCCAGCTCACCTCGGAGCTCTGGGGCCAACGTCCTGACTTTC. This codes for CASSPRSSGANVLTF. The rearrangement links TRBV18 to TRBJ2-6; D call uncertain. This CDR3 comprises 15 residues. V shed 3 bases and J shed 0 bases, with 6 bases lying between them. Germline V gene data show CDR1 as KGHSH and CDR2 as LQKENI.

This clone was picked up one time. V usage is TRBV7-2 and J usage is TRBJ2-5; no clear D. Trimming pared 4 bases from V and 1 base from J, leaving 7 bases between. This CDR3 is built from 13 residues. The V gene's germline CDR1 is SGHTA and CDR2 FQGNSA. The CDR3 DNA sequence: TGTGCCAGCAGCTCGTACCTCCAAGAGACCCAGTACTTC. It is translated as CASSSYLQETQYF. Using reference TRBV7-2 and TRBJ2-5 for the parts outside the CDR3, the full variable domain is GAGVSQSPSNKVTEKGKDVELRCDPISGHTALYWYRQSLGQGLEFLIYFQGNSAPDKSGLPSDRFSAERTGGSVSTLTIQRTQQEDSAVYLCASSSYLQETQYFGPGTRLLVL.

The V and J genes are TRBV7-2 and TRBJ2-5; 13 positions agree with TRBD2. Germline V gene data show CDR1 as SGHTA and CDR2 as FQGNSA. With 2 bases clipped from V and 10 bases from J, the junction kept 4 bases outside the gene matches. The CDR3 has 14 amino acids. The CDR3 is CASSLSRTSGGQYF. For the CDR3, the DNA is TGTGCCAGCAGCTTATCCCGGACTAGCGGGGGCCAGTACTTC.

The V call is TRBV14, the J call TRBJ2-1, with D perhaps being TRBD1 or TRBD2 (5 bases each). The CDR3 spans 15 residues. Germline assignment: CDR1 SGHDN and CDR2 FVKESK. V lost 0 bases to trimming and J lost 7 bases, with 13 bases between them. For the CDR3, the DNA is TGTGCCAGCAGCCAAGAAAGGGGAAGGAGGAATGAGCAGTTCTTC. It encodes CASSQERGRRNEQFF.

The chain has TRBV19 and TRBJ1-6, with D possibly being TRBD1 (6 bases). The CDR3 consists of 13 residues. Germline CDR1 is LNHDA and CDR2 is SQIVND (reference sequence). The V end lost 5 bases, the J end lost 7 bases, and 9 bases lay between the germline ends. This CDR3 reads CASSSDRNSPLHF. DNA for the CDR3: TGTGCCAGTAGTTCGGACAGAAATTCACCCCTCCACTTT.

This clone was recorded once. The chain employs TRBV4-3 and TRBJ2-7; D may match TRBD1 or TRBD2 (5 bases each). CDR3 length: 14 residues. The V gene lost 6 bases and the J gene lost 3 bases, with 15 bases spanning the gap. Per germline, CDR1 LGHNA and CDR2 YSLEER. The CDR3 DNA is TGCGCCAGCAGTACCTCCGGGGCGGTCTACGAGCAGTACTTC. Translated: CASSTSGAVYEQYF.

This clone was seen only once. V usage is TRBV19 and J usage is TRBJ1-1; D might be TRBD1 (6 bases). This CDR3 is 15 amino acids long. The germline V and J ends were trimmed by 0 bases and 3 bases, with 11 bases remaining between them. Germline V gene data show CDR1 as LNHDA and CDR2 as SQIVND (reference sequence). The CDR3 DNA reads TGTGCCAGTAGTATAGACCGAGGGGGTGACACTGAAGCTTTCTTT. It encodes CASSIDRGGDTEAFF.

This chain links TRBV5-1 with TRBJ1-3; TRBD1 matches 9 bases. Trimming took 3 bases from V and 3 from J; bases not matched to a gene: 4. The germline CDR1 and CDR2 sequences are SGHRS and YFSETQ. CDR3 size: 15 residues. The CDR3 DNA follows: TGCGCCAGCAGCTCGACAGGGGGAGGTGGAAACACCATATATTTT. This encodes CASSSTGGGGNTIYF.

This clone was found once. This sequence joins TRBV11-2 and TRBJ2-1; TRBD2 agrees at 10 bases. Germline V gene lookup returns CDR1 SGHAT and CDR2 FQNNGV. Unmatched junction bases numbered 3, after V lost 5 bases and J lost 2 bases. CDR3 length: 15 amino acids. CDR3 region: CASSVSGGAYNEQFF. The CDR3 region has the DNA TGTGCCAGCAGCGTCAGCGGGGGGGCCTACAATGAGCAGTTCTTC.